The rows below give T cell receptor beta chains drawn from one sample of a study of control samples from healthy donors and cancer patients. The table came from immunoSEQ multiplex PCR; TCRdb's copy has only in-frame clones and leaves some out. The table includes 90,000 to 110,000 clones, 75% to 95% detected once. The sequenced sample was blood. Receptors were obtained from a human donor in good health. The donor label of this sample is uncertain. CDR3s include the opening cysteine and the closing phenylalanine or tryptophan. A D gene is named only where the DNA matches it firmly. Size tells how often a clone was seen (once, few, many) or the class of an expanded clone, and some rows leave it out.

TGTGCCAGCAGCTCGACAGGGGAGTTGAATGAGCAGTTCTTC	CASSSTGELNEQFF	TRBD1	TRBV5-4	TRBJ2-1	NA
TGTGCCAGCAGCCGCCAGGGATACAATGAGCAGTTCTTC	CASSRQGYNEQFF	NA	TRBV7-2	TRBJ2-1	NA
TGTGCTCGTGGTTGGGGGGGCAGGGGACACCTTTACTCTGGGGCCAACGTCCTGACTTTC	CARGWGGRGHLYSGANVLTF	NA	TRBV12-5	TRBJ2-6	once
TGTGCCAGCAGTTTCCGGATTGGCGATACGCAGTATTTT	CASSFRIGDTQYF	NA	TRBV28	TRBJ2-3	NA
TGTGCCAGCAGCCCGAAGACTAGCACAGATACGCAGTATTTT	CASSPKTSTDTQYF	NA	TRBV13	TRBJ2-3	NA
TGTGCCAGCAGGGCCGGGACAGAAAACTATGGCTACACCTTC	CASRAGTENYGYTF	TRBD1	TRBV6-6	TRBJ1-2	NA
TGTGCCAGCAGCCTATGGGGACAGGGAGACTATGGCTACACCTTC	CASSLWGQGDYGYTF	TRBD1	TRBV11-2	TRBJ1-2	few
TGTGCCAGCAGTACCACAGGGGCGGGCAATCAGCCCCAGCATTTT	CASSTTGAGNQPQHF	TRBD1	TRBV6-2/TRBV6-3	TRBJ1-5	NA
TGCGCCAGCAGCAGACCCTGGCGGGGGTACCCGTCCGAGCAGTACTTC	CASSRPWRGYPSEQYF	TRBD2	TRBV10-2	TRBJ2-7	NA
TGCAGCGTTAAAACTAGGTCTGGCACAGATACGCAGTATTTT	CSVKTRSGTDTQYF	NA	TRBV29-1	TRBJ2-3	NA
TGTGCCACCGCACTAGCGGGGGGGCGCGAGCAGTACTTC	CATALAGGREQYF	TRBD2	TRBV10-3	TRBJ2-7	NA
TGCGCCAGCAGCGAATCGCCAGGTCTTAGGTATGGCTACACCTTC	CASSESPGLRYGYTF	NA	TRBV5-1	TRBJ1-2	NA
TGTGCCAGCAGCTCCGACAGGGGCACCGAGCAGTACTTC	CASSSDRGTEQYF	TRBD1	TRBV7-9	TRBJ2-7	NA
TGCAGCGTTGACCGGCAGGGTACTAACTATGGCTACACCTTC	CSVDRQGTNYGYTF	NA	TRBV29-1	TRBJ1-2	NA
TGTGCCAGCAGTTCTAGCGGGGGGCGGTATGAGCAGTTCTTC	CASSSSGGRYEQFF	TRBD2	TRBV28	TRBJ2-1	NA
TGTGCCAGCAGCGAGACACGTGAAGCTTTCTTT	CASSETREAFF	NA	TRBV6-5	TRBJ1-1	NA
TGTGCCAGCAGTGACTCTGGGGACAGGGCTGTCGGCTACACCTTC	CASSDSGDRAVGYTF	TRBD1	TRBV6-4	TRBJ1-2	NA
TGTGCCAGCAGCCCCCAGCGGGGGGCCCCCCCAGATACGCAGTATTTT	CASSPQRGAPPDTQYF	TRBD2	TRBV3-1/TRBV3-2	TRBJ2-3	NA
TGTGCCTGGAGAACGTTGTCCTACAATGAGCAGTTCTTC	CAWRTLSYNEQFF	NA	TRBV30	TRBJ2-1	NA
TGTGCCAGCACCGCCGCCGTGACAGGGATCGACGGGGAGCTGTTTTTT	CASTAAVTGIDGELFF	TRBD1	TRBV11-2	TRBJ2-2	NA
TGTGCCATCAGGTCGATTGGGAGTTTGAACACTGAAGCTTTCTTT	CAIRSIGSLNTEAFF	NA	TRBV10-3	TRBJ1-1	NA
TGTGCCAGCAGTTCCTTTTTAAATCAGCCCCAGCATTTT	CASSSFLNQPQHF	NA	TRBV27	TRBJ1-5	NA
TGTGCCAGCAGTTACGGAATAGCTGGGGGTGGCTACACCTTC	CASSYGIAGGGYTF	NA	TRBV6-5	TRBJ1-2	NA
TGTGCCACCAGTGATTTCGCCCAGAACTATGGCTACACCTTC	CATSDFAQNYGYTF	NA	TRBV24-1	TRBJ1-2	NA
TGCGCCAGCAGCTTGGAAGGTAGCCCAGATACGCAGTATTTT	CASSLEGSPDTQYF	NA	TRBV5-1	TRBJ2-3	NA
TGTGCCAGCAGTGATTTGGCCAGCTCCTATAATTCACCCCTCCACTTT	CASSDLASSYNSPLHF	NA	TRBV2	TRBJ1-6	NA
TGTGCCAGCAGCCGGCAAGGGGGTGAGCAGTTCTTC	CASSRQGGEQFF	NA	TRBV6-5	TRBJ2-1	NA
TGTGCTAGTGGTTTGGACCTCTGGGCAGCTAGCACAGATACGCAGTATTTT	CASGLDLWAASTDTQYF	NA	TRBV12-5	TRBJ2-3	NA
TGTGCCAGCAGCTCTTCGACAGGGGAAGTGGAGCTGTTTTTT	CASSSSTGEVELFF	TRBD1	TRBV5-5	TRBJ2-2	NA
TGTGCCAGCAGTACCCGGGGGGGGCCGAATGAGCAGTTCTTC	CASSTRGGPNEQFF	TRBD2	TRBV6-1	TRBJ2-1	NA
TGTGCCAGCAGCTTTTTAGGGCGGGACACTGAAGCTTTCTTT	CASSFLGRDTEAFF	NA	TRBV7-8	TRBJ1-1	NA
TGTGCCAGCAGCCAAGGGAATAGCGGGGGCACAGATACGCAGTATTTT	CASSQGNSGGTDTQYF	TRBD2	TRBV4-2	TRBJ2-3	NA
TGTGCTAGTGGTTTGGGCCAGACAGGGGACACTGAAGCTTTCTTT	CASGLGQTGDTEAFF	TRBD1	TRBV12-5	TRBJ1-1	once
TGCGCCAGCAGCCTAACTAACACCCTGAGGCCCGGGGAGCTGTTTTTT	CASSLTNTLRPGELFF	NA	TRBV23-1	TRBJ2-2	NA
TGTGCCACCAGTGGTACCAGGGACTCCTACGAGCAGTACTTC	CATSGTRDSYEQYF	NA	TRBV24-1	TRBJ2-7	few
TGTGCCTGGGACGAGCGGTGGGGCAATGAGCAGTTCTTC	CAWDERWGNEQFF	NA	TRBV30	TRBJ2-1	NA